Presented here are 3 T cell receptor beta chains from one specimen sequenced in a study of graft-versus-host responses after intestinal transplantation. What these receptors recognize is not known. The assay was immunoSEQ multiplex PCR, and TCRdb's table has in-frame clones only and misses some. The sample comprises some 97,000 clones, 87% of which are singletons, and 0.85% to 1% rests with the top ten. This material consisted of unstimulated CD4+ T cells sorted from spleen or lymph node cells, taken before transplant. Receptors were obtained from a human donor who was the organ donor for an intestinal transplant.

The chain links TRBV19 to TRBJ2-5; D gene ambiguous. This CDR3 contains 12 residues. The germline V gene encodes CDR1 LNHDA and CDR2 SQIVND (reference sequence). V lost 10 bases, J lost 5 bases, and 14 bases lay in between. The CDR3 DNA sequence: TGTGCCACCTCGAGAGATTTGGAGACCCAGTACTTC. Translated: CATSRDLETQYF. The full variable domain, completed using reference TRBV19 and TRBJ2-5, is DGGITQSPKYLFRKEGQNVTLSCEQNLNHDAMYWYRQDPGQGLRLIYYSQIVNDFQKGDIAEGYSVSREKKESFPLTVTSAQKNPTAFYLCATSRDLETQYFGPGTRLLVL.

This clone came up a few times. The CDR3 coding sequence is TGTGCCAGCAGCTTGTACGGGAACACCGGGGAGCTGTTTTTT. Encoded protein: CASSLYGNTGELFF. The V call is TRBV5-4, the J call TRBJ2-2; D not certain. CDR3 size: 14 residues. CDR1 is SGHNT, CDR2 YYREEE, per germline (reference sequence). V was cut by 1 base and J by 1 base, with 5 bases left in between.

The rearrangement uses TRBV9 and TRBJ2-2, with D perhaps TRBD2 (5 bases). Trimming took 0 bases from V and 1 from J, leaving 10 bases between them. This CDR3 contains 16 residues. Germline V CDR1 and CDR2: SGDLS, YYNGEE. CDR3 residues: CASSVDSSGNTGELFF. The CDR3 coding sequence is TGTGCCAGCAGCGTAGATTCCAGCGGGAACACCGGGGAGCTGTTTTTT.